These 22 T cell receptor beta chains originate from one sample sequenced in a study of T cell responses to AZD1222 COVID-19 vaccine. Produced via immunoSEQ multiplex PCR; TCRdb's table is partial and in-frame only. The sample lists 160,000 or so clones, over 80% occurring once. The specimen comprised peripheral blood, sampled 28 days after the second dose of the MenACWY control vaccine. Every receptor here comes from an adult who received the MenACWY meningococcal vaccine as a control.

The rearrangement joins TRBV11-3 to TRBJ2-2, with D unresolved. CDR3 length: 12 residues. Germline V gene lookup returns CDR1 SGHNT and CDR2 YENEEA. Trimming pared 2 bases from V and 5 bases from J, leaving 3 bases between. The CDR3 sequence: CASSLSTGELFF. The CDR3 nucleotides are TGTGCCAGCAGCTTAAGTACCGGGGAGCTGTTTTTT.

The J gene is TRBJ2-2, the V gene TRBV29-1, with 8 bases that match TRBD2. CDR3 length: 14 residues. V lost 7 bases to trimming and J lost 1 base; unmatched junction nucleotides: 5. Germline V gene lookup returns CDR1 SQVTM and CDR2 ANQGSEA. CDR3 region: CSGALAVNTGELFF. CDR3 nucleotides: TGCAGCGGGGCACTAGCGGTGAACACCGGGGAGCTGTTTTTT.

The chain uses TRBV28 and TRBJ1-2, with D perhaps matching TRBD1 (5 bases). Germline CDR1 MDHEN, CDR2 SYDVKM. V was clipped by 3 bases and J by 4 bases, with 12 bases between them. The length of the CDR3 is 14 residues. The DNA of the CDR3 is TGTGCCAGCAGTTTCGGGGCAGGTCTCTATGGCTACACCTTC. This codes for CASSFGAGLYGYTF.

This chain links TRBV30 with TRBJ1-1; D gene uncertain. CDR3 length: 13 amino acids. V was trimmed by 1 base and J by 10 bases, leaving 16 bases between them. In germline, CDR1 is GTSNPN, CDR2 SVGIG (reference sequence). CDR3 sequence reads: CAWSGQEGLGAFF. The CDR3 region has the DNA TGTGCCTGGAGTGGGCAGGAGGGCCTAGGAGCTTTCTTT. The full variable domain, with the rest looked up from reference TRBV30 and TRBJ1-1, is SQTIHQWPATLVQPVGSPLSLECTVEGTSNPNLYWYRQAAGRGLQLLFYSVGIGQISSEVPQNLSASRPQDRQFILSSKKLLLSDSGFYLCAWSGQEGLGAFFGQGTRLTVV.

The CDR3 DNA reads as TGTGCCAGCAGCTTGGAACGGACTGAAGAGACCCAGTACTTC. Protein sequence: CASSLERTEETQYF. The chain has TRBV5-6 and TRBJ2-5; possibly TRBD2 for D (5 bases). The germline V gene encodes CDR1 SGHDT and CDR2 YYEEEE. V gave up 0 bases and J gave up 3 bases, with 9 bases separating them. This CDR3 has 14 amino acids.

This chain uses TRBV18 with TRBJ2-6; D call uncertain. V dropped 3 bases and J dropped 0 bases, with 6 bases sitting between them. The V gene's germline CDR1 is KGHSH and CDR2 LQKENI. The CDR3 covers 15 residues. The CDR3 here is CASSPGISGANVLTF. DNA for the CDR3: TGTGCCAGCTCACCGGGTATCTCTGGGGCCAACGTCCTGACTTTC.

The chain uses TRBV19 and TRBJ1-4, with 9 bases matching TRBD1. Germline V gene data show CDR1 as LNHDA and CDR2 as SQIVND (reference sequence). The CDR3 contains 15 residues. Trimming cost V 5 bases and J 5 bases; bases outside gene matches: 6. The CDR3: CASSSMTGGNEKLFF. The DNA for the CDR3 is TGTGCCAGTAGTTCCATGACAGGGGGGAATGAAAAACTGTTTTTT.

CDR3 loop: CASKLPGGNEKLFF. CDR3 in DNA: TGCGCCAGCAAACTCCCGGGAGGTAATGAAAAACTGTTTTTT. V is TRBV5-1 and J is TRBJ1-4; D is unresolved. This CDR3 comprises 14 residues. Germline CDR1 SGHRS, CDR2 YFSETQ. Deletions cut 6 bases from V and 4 bases from J, with 13 bases between.

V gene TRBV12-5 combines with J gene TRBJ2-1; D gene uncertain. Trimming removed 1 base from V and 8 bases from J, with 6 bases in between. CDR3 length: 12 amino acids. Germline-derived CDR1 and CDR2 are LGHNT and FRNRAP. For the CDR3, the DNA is TGTGCTAGTGGTTTGGAAAGAGATGAGCAGTTCTTC. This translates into CASGLERDEQFF.

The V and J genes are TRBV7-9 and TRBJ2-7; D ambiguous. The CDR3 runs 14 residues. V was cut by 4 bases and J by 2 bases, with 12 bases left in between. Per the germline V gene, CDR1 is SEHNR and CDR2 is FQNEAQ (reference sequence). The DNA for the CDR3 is TGTGCCAGCAGCTCTCCTTCCGTAGCCTACGAGCAGTACTTC. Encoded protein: CASSSPSVAYEQYF. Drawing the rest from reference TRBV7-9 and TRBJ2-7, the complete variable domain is DTGVSQNPRHKITKRGQNVTFRCDPISEHNRLYWYRQTLGQGPEFLTYFQNEAQLEKSRLLSDRFSAERPKGSFSTLEIQRTEQGDSAMYLCASSSPSVAYEQYFGPGTRLTVT.

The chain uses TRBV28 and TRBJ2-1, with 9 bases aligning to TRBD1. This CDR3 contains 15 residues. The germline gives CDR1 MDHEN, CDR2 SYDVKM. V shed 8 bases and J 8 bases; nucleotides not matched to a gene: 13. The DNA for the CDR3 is TGTGCCAGCCAAACACCGGGACAGGGATTGTATGAGCAGTTCTTC. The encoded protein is CASQTPGQGLYEQFF.

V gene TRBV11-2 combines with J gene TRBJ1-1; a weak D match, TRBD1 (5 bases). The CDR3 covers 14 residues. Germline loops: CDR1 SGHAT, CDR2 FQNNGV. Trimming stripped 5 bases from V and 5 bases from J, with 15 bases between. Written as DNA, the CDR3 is TGTGCCAGCAGCGATTTTGGGGGTGGGACTGAAGCTTTCTTT. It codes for CASSDFGGGTEAFF.

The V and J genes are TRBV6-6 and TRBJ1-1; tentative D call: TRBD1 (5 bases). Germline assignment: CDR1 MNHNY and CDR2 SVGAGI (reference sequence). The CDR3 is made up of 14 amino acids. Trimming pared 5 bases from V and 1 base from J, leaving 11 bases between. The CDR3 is CASSGGPPNTEAFF. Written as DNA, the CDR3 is TGTGCCAGCAGTGGGGGACCTCCGAACACTGAAGCTTTCTTT.

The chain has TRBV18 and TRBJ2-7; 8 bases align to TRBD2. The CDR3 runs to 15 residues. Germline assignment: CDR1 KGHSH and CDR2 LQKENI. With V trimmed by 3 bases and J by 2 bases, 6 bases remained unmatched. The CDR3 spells CASSPRGGMPYEQYF. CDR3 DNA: TGTGCCAGCTCACCTCGCGGGGGGATGCCCTACGAGCAGTACTTC.

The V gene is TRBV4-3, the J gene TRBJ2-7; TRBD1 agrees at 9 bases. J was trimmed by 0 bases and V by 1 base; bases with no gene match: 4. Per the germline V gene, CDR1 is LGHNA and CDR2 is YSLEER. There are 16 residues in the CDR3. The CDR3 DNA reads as TGCGCCAGCAGCCAAGCCGGGACAGGGTTCTCCTACGAGCAGTACTTC. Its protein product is CASSQAGTGFSYEQYF.

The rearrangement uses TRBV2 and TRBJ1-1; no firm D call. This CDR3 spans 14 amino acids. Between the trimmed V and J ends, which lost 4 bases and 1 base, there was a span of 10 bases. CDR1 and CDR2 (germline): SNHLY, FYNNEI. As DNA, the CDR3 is TGTGCCAGCAGTGCGGTCACGACGAACACTGAAGCTTTCTTT. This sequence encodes CASSAVTTNTEAFF.

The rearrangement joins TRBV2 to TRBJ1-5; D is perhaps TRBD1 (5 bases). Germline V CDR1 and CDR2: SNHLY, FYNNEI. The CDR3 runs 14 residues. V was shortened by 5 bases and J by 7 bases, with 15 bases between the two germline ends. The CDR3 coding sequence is TGTGCCAGCAGTCCCGAGACAGTGGGGCAGCCCCAGCATTTT. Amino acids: CASSPETVGQPQHF.

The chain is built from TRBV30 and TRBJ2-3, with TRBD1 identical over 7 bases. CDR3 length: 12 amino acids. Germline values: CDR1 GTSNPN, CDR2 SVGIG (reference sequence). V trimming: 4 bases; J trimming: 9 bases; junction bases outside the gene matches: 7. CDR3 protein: CAWKGDRETQYF. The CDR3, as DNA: TGTGCCTGGAAGGGTGACAGGGAGACGCAGTATTTT.

In DNA form, the CDR3 reads TGCGCCAGCAGCCATACAACGGGGGGGACTGAAGCTTTCTTT. Protein product: CASSHTTGGTEAFF. This chain uses TRBV4-3 with TRBJ1-1; perhaps TRBD1 as D (5 bases). Germline CDR1 is LGHNA and CDR2 is YSLEER. Trimming removed 3 bases at V and 5 bases at J, with 13 bases between. The CDR3 is 14 amino acids.

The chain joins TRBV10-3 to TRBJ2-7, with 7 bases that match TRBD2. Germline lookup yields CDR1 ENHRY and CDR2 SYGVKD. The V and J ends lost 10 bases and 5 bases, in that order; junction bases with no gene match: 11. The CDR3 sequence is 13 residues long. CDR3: CASQRGGGDEQYF. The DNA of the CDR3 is TGTGCCAGCCAACGCGGGGGAGGCGACGAGCAGTACTTC.

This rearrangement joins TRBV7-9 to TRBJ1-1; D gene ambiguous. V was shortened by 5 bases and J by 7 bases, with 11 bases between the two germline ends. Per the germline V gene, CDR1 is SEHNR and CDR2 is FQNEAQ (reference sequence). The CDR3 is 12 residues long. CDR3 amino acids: CASSPGWREAFF. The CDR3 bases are TGTGCCAGCAGCCCAGGATGGCGTGAAGCTTTCTTT.

This chain's CDR3 is CAWSGSGTDIFNQPQHF. The CDR3 region has the DNA TGTGCCTGGAGTGGCTCCGGGACAGATATTTTTAATCAGCCCCAGCATTTT. The V and J genes are TRBV30 and TRBJ1-5; TRBD1 matches at 7 bases. The CDR3 is 17 residues long. The germline gives CDR1 GTSNPN, CDR2 SVGIG (reference sequence). J gave up 4 bases and V 1 base, and 13 bases lay outside the gene matches. The full variable domain, with the rest looked up from reference TRBV30 and TRBJ1-5, is SQTIHQWPATLVQPVGSPLSLECTVEGTSNPNLYWYRQAAGRGLQLLFYSVGIGQISSEVPQNLSASRPQDRQFILSSKKLLLSDSGFYLCAWSGSGTDIFNQPQHFGDGTRLSIL.